Listed below are T cell receptor beta chains from one sample, sequenced in a study of T-cell reconstitution after alpha-beta-depleted transplantation in children. In TCRdb, the PCR reads were re-called with MiXCR into one record per CDR3 protein. The sample carries about 460,000 distinct CDR3 sequences, about an eighth recorded once. The sequenced sample was PBMCs, mostly from graft donor cells, obtained 180 days after TCRalphabeta/CD19-depleted stem cell transplant. The receptors were gathered from a female patient aged 2 to 10 who had a stem cell transplant for aplastic anemia, so the T cells may come from the graft donor. CDR3s leave out the opening cysteine and the closing phenylalanine or tryptophan. Fields, in order: CDR3 length, V gene, J gene, CDR3 protein.

len: 11; v_gene: TRBV28; j_gene: TRBJ2-1; CDR3aa: ASSFTALNEQF
len: 10; v_gene: TRBV20-1; j_gene: TRBJ1-2; CDR3aa: SASGIDYGYT
len: 15; v_gene: TRBV14; j_gene: TRBJ1-2; CDR3aa: ASSRRMKDFSNYGYT
len: 13; v_gene: TRBV6-4; j_gene: TRBJ2-3; CDR3aa: ASRVLSGGTDTQY
len: 13; v_gene: TRBV28; j_gene: TRBJ2-3; CDR3aa: ASRRTGLTTDTQY
len: 12; v_gene: TRBV13; j_gene: TRBJ2-5; CDR3aa: ASSHDRDQETQY
len: 12; v_gene: TRBV4-1; j_gene: TRBJ2-5; CDR3aa: ASSTSGGGETQY
len: 12; v_gene: TRBV6-1; j_gene: TRBJ1-5; CDR3aa: ASMGGGHNQPQH
len: 12; v_gene: TRBV6-2/TRBV6-3; j_gene: TRBJ1-3; CDR3aa: ASSDGASGNTIY
len: 12; v_gene: TRBV20-1; j_gene: TRBJ2-1; CDR3aa: SARIPGPYNEQF
len: 12; v_gene: TRBV29-1; j_gene: TRBJ2-2; CDR3aa: SVVAGRNTGELF
len: 11; v_gene: TRBV7-2; j_gene: TRBJ2-5; CDR3aa: ASSLALRETQY
len: 17; v_gene: TRBV4-2; j_gene: TRBJ2-1; CDR3aa: ASSQDESGRLAGVGEQF
len: 12; v_gene: TRBV11-2; j_gene: TRBJ2-3; CDR3aa: ASSWGHLADTQY
len: 14; v_gene: TRBV27; j_gene: TRBJ1-1; CDR3aa: ASSPWKGSINTEAF
len: 15; v_gene: TRBV5-1; j_gene: TRBJ2-1; CDR3aa: ASSLQAGLAGYNEQF
len: 11; v_gene: TRBV7-3; j_gene: TRBJ2-3; CDR3aa: ASSGPGGSTQY
len: 11; v_gene: TRBV12-3/TRBV12-4; j_gene: TRBJ1-1; CDR3aa: ASSFDRGTEAF
len: 10; v_gene: TRBV5-1; j_gene: TRBJ2-5; CDR3aa: ASRRIQETQY
len: 13; v_gene: TRBV6-4; j_gene: TRBJ2-1; CDR3aa: ASIIWASGRYEQF
len: 16; v_gene: TRBV18; j_gene: TRBJ2-3; CDR3aa: ASSRRGTAGGTTDTQY
len: 14; v_gene: TRBV7-2; j_gene: TRBJ2-1; CDR3aa: ASSSSGTRNYNEQF
len: 13; v_gene: TRBV7-8; j_gene: TRBJ2-2; CDR3aa: ASIPVQWGTGELF